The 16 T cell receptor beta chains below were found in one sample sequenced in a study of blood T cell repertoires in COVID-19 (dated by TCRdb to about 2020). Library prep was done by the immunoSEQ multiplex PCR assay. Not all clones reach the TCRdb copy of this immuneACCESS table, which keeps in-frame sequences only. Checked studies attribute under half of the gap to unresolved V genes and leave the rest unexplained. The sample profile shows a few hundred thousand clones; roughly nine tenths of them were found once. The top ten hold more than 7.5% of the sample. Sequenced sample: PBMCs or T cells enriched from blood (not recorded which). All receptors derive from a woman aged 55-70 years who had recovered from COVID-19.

Here the CDR3 reads CASSSAGQYTDTQYF. The CDR3 bases are TGTGCCAGCAGTTCCGCCGGACAGTACACAGATACGCAGTATTTT. The V call is TRBV6-5, the J call TRBJ2-3; possibly TRBD1 for D (6 bases). Looked up from germline, CDR1 is MNHEY and CDR2 is SVGAGI. The CDR3 runs to 15 residues. Trimming shortened V by 4 bases and J by 2 bases, and 13 bases separated the two germline ends.

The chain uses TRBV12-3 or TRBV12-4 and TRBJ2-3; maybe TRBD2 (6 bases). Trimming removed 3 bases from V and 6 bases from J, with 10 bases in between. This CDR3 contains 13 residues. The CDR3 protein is CASSFRLEDTQYF. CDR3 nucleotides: TGTGCCAGCAGTTTCAGACTAGAGGATACGCAGTATTTT.

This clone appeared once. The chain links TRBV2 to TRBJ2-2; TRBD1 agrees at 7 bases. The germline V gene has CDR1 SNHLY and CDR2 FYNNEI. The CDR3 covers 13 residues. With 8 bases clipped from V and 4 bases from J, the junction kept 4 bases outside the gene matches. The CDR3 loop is CASLTGTTGELFF. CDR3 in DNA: TGTGCCAGCCTGACAGGGACCACCGGGGAGCTGTTTTTT.

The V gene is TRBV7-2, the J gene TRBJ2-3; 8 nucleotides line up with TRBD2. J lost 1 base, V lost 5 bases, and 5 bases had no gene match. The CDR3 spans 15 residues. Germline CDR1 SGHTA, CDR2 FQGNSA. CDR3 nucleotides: TGTGCCAGCAGCCGGGGGGGACTCGGCACAGATACGCAGTATTTT. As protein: CASSRGGLGTDTQYF.

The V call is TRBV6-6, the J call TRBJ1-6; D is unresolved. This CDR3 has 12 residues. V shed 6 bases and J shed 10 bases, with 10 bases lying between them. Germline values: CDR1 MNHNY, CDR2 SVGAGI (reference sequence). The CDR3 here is CASSSYSSPLHF. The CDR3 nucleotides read TGTGCCAGCAGCTCCTATTCCTCACCCCTCCACTTT.

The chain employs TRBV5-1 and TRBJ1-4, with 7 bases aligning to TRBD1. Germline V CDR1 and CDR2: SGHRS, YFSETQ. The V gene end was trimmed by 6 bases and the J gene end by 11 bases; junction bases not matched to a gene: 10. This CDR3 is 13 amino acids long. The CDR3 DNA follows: TGCGCCAGCACCTCTATGCCGGGACAGAAACTGTTTTTT. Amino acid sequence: CASTSMPGQKLFF.

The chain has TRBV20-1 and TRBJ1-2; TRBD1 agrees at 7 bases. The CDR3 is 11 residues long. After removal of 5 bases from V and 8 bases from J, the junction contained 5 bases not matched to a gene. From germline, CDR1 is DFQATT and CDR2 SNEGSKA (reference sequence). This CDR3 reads CSAGQVGGYTF. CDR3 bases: TGCAGTGCTGGACAGGTGGGCGGCTACACCTTC.

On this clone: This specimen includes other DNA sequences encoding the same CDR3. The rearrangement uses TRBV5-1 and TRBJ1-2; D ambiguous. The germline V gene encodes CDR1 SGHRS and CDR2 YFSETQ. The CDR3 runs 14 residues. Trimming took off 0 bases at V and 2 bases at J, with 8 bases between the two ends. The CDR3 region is CASSLDSGNYGYTF. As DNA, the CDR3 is TGCGCCAGCAGCTTGGATTCAGGCAACTATGGCTACACCTTC.

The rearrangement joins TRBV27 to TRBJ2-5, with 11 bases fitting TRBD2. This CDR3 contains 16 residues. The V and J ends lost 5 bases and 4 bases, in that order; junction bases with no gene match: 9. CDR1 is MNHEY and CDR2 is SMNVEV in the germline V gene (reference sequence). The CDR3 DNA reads TGTGCCAGCAGTCCCGATAGCGGGGGGGCAGCAGAGACCCAGTACTTC. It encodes CASSPDSGGAAETQYF.

The CDR3 nucleotides are TGCGCCAGCAGCCCAAGGGGCCCCTCGAACACCGGGGAGCTGTTTTTT. Protein: CASSPRGPSNTGELFF. The chain combines TRBV5-1 with TRBJ2-2, with D perhaps TRBD1 (5 bases). V was shortened by 4 bases and J by 0 bases, with 13 bases between the two germline ends. Germline-derived CDR1 and CDR2 are SGHRS and YFSETQ. CDR3 size: 16 residues. The complete variable domain, with remaining parts taken from reference TRBV5-1 and TRBJ2-2, reads KAGVTQTPRYLIKTRGQQVTLSCSPISGHRSVSWYQQTPGQGLQFLFEYFSETQRNKGNFPGRFSGRQFSNSRSEMNVSTLELGDSALYLCASSPRGPSNTGELFFGEGSRLTVL.

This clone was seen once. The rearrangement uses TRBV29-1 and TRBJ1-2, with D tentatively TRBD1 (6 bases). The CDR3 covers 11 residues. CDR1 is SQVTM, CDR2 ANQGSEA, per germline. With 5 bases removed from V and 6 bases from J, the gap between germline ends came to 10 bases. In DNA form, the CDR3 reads TGCAGCGTTAACAGGGTTAATGGCTACACCTTC. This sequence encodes CSVNRVNGYTF.

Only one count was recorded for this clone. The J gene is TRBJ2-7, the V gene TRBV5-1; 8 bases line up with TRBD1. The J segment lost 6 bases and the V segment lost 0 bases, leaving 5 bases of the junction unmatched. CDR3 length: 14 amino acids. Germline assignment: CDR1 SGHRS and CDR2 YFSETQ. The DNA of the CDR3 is TGCGCCAGCAGCTTGGGGACAGGGAGCGGCGAGCAGTACGTC. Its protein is CASSLGTGSGEQYV.

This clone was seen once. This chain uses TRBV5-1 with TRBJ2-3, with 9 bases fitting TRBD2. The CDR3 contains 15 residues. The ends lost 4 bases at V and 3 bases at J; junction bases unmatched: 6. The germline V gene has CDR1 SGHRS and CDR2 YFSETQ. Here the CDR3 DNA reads TGCGCCAGCAGCCAGGGACTAGCTGGGACAGATACGCAGTATTTT. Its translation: CASSQGLAGTDTQYF.

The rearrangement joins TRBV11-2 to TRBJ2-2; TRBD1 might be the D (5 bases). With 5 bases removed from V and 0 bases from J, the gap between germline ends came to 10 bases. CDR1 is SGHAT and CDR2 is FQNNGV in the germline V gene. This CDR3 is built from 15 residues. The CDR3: CASSPTDANTGELFF. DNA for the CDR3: TGTGCCAGCAGCCCGACAGACGCGAACACCGGGGAGCTGTTTTTT.

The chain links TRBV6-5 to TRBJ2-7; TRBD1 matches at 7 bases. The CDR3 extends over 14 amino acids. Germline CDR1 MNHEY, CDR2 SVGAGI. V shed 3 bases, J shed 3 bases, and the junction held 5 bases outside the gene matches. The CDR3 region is CASSYMAGGYEQYF. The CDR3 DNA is TGTGCCAGCAGTTATATGGCAGGGGGCTACGAGCAGTACTTC.

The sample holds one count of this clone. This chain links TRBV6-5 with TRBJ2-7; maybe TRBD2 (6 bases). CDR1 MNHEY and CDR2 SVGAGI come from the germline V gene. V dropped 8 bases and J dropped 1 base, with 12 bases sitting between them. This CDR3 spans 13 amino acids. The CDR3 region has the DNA TGTGCCAGCTCGATCGGGGGATCCTACGAGCAGTACGTC. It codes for CASSIGGSYEQYV.